This T cell receptor beta chain was recovered during a study of CD8 T cells in Susac syndrome. Random hexamers were used to reverse transcribe an amount of about 0.45 to 1 ug RNA. MiXCR, run by TCRdb on the immunoSEQ multiplex PCR reads, gives a single entry per CDR3 protein. The repertoire holds 120,000 or so distinct CDR3 sequences, with approximately 93% as singletons. V lost 1 base, J lost 0 bases, and 14 bases lay in between. Per germline, CDR1 DFQATT and CDR2 SNEGSKA (reference sequence). This CDR3 region has 16 residues. The clonotype comes from a human donor with multiple sclerosis. The sequencing sample was made of CD4+ T cells from PBMCs. The chain has TRBV20-1 and TRBJ2-3, with D possibly TRBD2 on 6 matching bases. The CDR3 nucleotides read TGCAGTGCTAGAGGATGGGGGACTGATAGCACAGATACGCAGTATTTT. Translation: CSARGWGTDSTDTQYF.